Included here is one T cell receptor beta chain sequence, with context. Its antigen is still unknown. Germline values: CDR1 SGHVS, CDR2 FQNEAQ. This CDR3 spans 15 amino acids. Trimming removed 2 bases from V and 6 bases from J, with 17 bases in between. The data derive from a study of OX40 agonist ivuxolimab in advanced cancers. Study-wide results and caveats: Expanded clones belonging to CD8+ T cells outnumbered, on average, those of CD4+.

The repertoire was sequenced with immunoSEQ multiplex PCR; TCRdb's copy has only in-frame clones and lacks some. This table has around 140,000 clones, roughly nine tenths appearing once. The material sequenced was CD4+ or CD8+ T cells sorted from blood, taken in a trial of the OX40 agonist ivuxolimab. This receptor was obtained from an adult with an advanced solid tumor such as melanoma, head and neck, liver or kidney cancer. The genes are TRBV7-8 and TRBJ2-7; D may be TRBD1 (5 bases). Here the CDR3 DNA reads TGTGCCAGCAGCTTATCCAGGGCAAACCCTAGCGAGCAGTACTTC. This translates into CASSLSRANPSEQYF.